Below are 31 T cell receptor beta chains sequenced from a single sample in a study of T-cell reconstitution after alpha-beta-depleted transplantation in children. Unique molecular identifiers were used in preparing the TCRbeta library. Each CDR3 protein gets one entry after TCRdb re-called the PCR reads with MiXCR. The profile covers 450,000 to 600,000 distinct CDR3 sequences, with roughly 13% appearing a single time and 2.2% taken by the ten largest. Sequenced here: PBMCs, mostly from graft donor cells, sampled 360 days after TCRalphabeta/CD19-depleted stem cell transplant. These receptors all come from a male patient under 18 who had a stem cell transplant for acute myeloid leukemia, so the T cells may come from the graft donor.

This clonotype was recorded many times. The V and J genes are TRBV28 and TRBJ2-1; D gene unclear. The CDR3 sequence is 16 residues long. Germline-derived CDR1 and CDR2 are MDHEN and SYDVKM. The V and J ends lost 3 bases and 1 base respectively, with 13 bases between them. CDR3 sequence: CASSLAVGWSYNEQFF. CDR3 nucleotides: TGTGCCAGCAGTTTGGCCGTCGGGTGGTCCTACAATGAGCAGTTCTTC.

This rearrangement joins TRBV7-2 to TRBJ1-5; D might be TRBD1 (5 bases). The V gene lost 3 bases and the J gene lost 2 bases, with 14 bases spanning the gap. Germline loops: CDR1 SGHTA, CDR2 FQGNSA. This CDR3 has 16 residues. The CDR3 loop reads CASSLGPTVGNQPQHF. DNA of the CDR3: TGTGCCAGCAGCTTGGGACCGACAGTGGGCAATCAGCCCCAGCATTTT.

CDR3 in DNA: TGCAGTGCTAGACTAGAAGGGGTCACCGGGGAGCTGTTTTTT. Its translation: CSARLEGVTGELFF. The chain joins TRBV20-1 to TRBJ2-2; a possible D gene is TRBD1 (5 bases). This CDR3 contains 14 residues. The germline V and J ends were trimmed by 2 bases and 4 bases, with 11 bases remaining between them. Looked up from germline, CDR1 is DFQATT and CDR2 is SNEGSKA (reference sequence).

The sample holds many counts of this clonotype. The chain is built from TRBV4-3 and TRBJ2-2; D perhaps matches TRBD2 (6 bases). Trimming cost V 0 bases and J 5 bases, with 16 bases left between them. Germline loops: CDR1 LGHNA, CDR2 YSLEER. The CDR3 runs 17 residues. This chain's CDR3 is CASSQDRDSQGTGELFF. The CDR3 nucleotides are TGCGCCAGCAGCCAAGACCGGGACTCCCAGGGAACCGGGGAGCTGTTTTTT.

The chain is built from TRBV20-1 and TRBJ1-3, with a possible D match to TRBD1 (5 bases). The CDR3 is 14 amino acids. V was pared by 5 bases and J by 0 bases, with 11 bases between. CDR1 and CDR2 from the germline V gene are DFQATT and SNEGSKA (reference sequence). In nucleotides, the CDR3 is TGCAGTGCTTTTTCAGGGAGCTCTGGAAACACCATATATTTT. Translating it yields CSAFSGSSGNTIYF.

This rearrangement joins TRBV21-1 to TRBJ2-7; TRBD2 is the table's D call and was not checked against the DNA. TRBV21-1 has pseudogene status. CDR3 length: 19 amino acids. The CDR3 sequence: CASSNSWSWGLAGRDEQYF. The CDR3 nucleotides read TGTGCCAGCAGCAATTCGTGGTCGTGGGGGCTAGCGGGACGGGACGAGCAGTACTTC.

This clonotype was recorded only once. The rearrangement joins TRBV11-1 to TRBJ2-7; D is unclear. Trimming took off 5 bases at V and 3 bases at J, with 26 bases between the two ends. This CDR3 has 18 residues. Germline loops: CDR1 SGHAT, CDR2 FQDESV (reference sequence). For the CDR3, the DNA is TGTGCCAGCAGCGTATCGGGTGGGCGGATCTATGAATTCTACGAGCAGTACTTC. Residues: CASSVSGGRIYEFYEQYF.

This clonotype came up a few times. The rearrangement joins TRBV5-6 to TRBJ2-7; 9 positions match TRBD1. In germline, CDR1 is SGHDT, CDR2 YYEEEE. Trimming removed 1 base from V and 1 base from J; junction bases left unmatched: 6. The CDR3 extends over 16 amino acids. CDR3 bases: TGTGCCAGCAGCTTGTTGCTGGACAGGGGTTCCTACGAGCAGTACTTC. Residues: CASSLLLDRGSYEQYF.

This CDR3 is CSAVVSSYNEQFF. CDR3 nucleotide sequence: TGCAGTGCGGTCGTGAGCTCCTACAATGAGCAGTTCTTC. This chain connects TRBV20-1 to TRBJ2-1, with D unresolved. The CDR3 sequence is 13 residues long. Trimming shortened V by 6 bases and J by 0 bases, and 9 bases separated the two germline ends. Germline V lookup: CDR1 DFQATT, CDR2 SNEGSKA (reference sequence).

This clonotype occurred a few times. The chain couples TRBV27 to TRBJ1-5; a weak D match, TRBD1 (5 bases). V was cut by 2 bases and J by 9 bases, with 23 bases left in between. CDR1 is MNHEY and CDR2 is SMNVEV in the germline V gene (reference sequence). The length of the CDR3 is 17 residues. For the CDR3, the DNA is TGTGCCAGCAGTTTAGCGCCCCAGGGACTCGGCGCACGGCCCCAGCATTTT. Protein sequence: CASSLAPQGLGARPQHF.

At least ten counts were recorded for this clonotype. CDR3 protein: CASSFTSTARSYEQYF. In nucleotides, the CDR3 is TGTGCCAGCAGCTTTACGTCAACGGCACGCTCCTACGAGCAGTACTTC. The V gene is TRBV7-2, the J gene TRBJ2-7; no clear D gene. Looked up from germline, CDR1 is SGHTA and CDR2 is FQGNSA. V was trimmed by 3 bases and J by 0 bases, leaving 15 bases between them. This CDR3 comprises 16 residues.

The V and J genes are TRBV5-1 and TRBJ2-7; tentatively, D is TRBD1 (5 bases). The CDR3 has 17 residues. CDR1 and CDR2 (germline): SGHRS, YFSETQ. Trimming cost V 1 base and J 0 bases, with 17 bases left between them. The CDR3 reads CASSLHWGQGRSYEQYF. The CDR3 DNA is TGCGCCAGCAGCTTGCATTGGGGCCAGGGCCGCTCCTACGAGCAGTACTTC.

This clonotype was observed a handful of times. V gene TRBV19 combines with J gene TRBJ2-1, with TRBD2 matching over 10 bases. V lost 3 bases, J lost 7 bases, and 6 bases stayed unmatched. Germline lookup yields CDR1 LNHDA and CDR2 SQIVND (reference sequence). The CDR3 consists of 15 residues. The DNA for the CDR3 is TGTGCCAGTAGTATGAGGAGCGGGAGGGGGAATGAGCAGTTCTTC. It codes for CASSMRSGRGNEQFF.

The rearrangement joins TRBV9 to TRBJ2-5; TRBD1 matches at 7 bases. Germline V gene lookup returns CDR1 SGDLS and CDR2 YYNGEE. This CDR3 comprises 13 residues. J lost 3 bases, V lost 2 bases, and 1 base had no gene match. CDR3 bases: TGTGCCAGCAGCGTCCAGGGGGAAGAGACCCAGTACTTC. This translates into CASSVQGEETQYF.

This clonotype has only a few counts. A much larger clone lies one base from this, so it may be a read error. The V gene is TRBV27, the J gene TRBJ2-1; TRBD2 agrees at 11 bases. V lost 5 bases and J lost 5; bases outside the gene matches: 5. Germline CDR1 and CDR2: MNHEY and SMNVEV (reference sequence). This CDR3 has 15 amino acids. The DNA of the CDR3 is TGTGCCAGCAGTAAAGGGACTAGCGGTAACAATGAGCAGTTCTTC. It codes for CASSKGTSGNNEQFF.

The chain combines TRBV10-3 with TRBJ2-1, with D hard to call. Germline lookup yields CDR1 ENHRY and CDR2 SYGVKD. The CDR3 runs to 12 residues. The V gene lost 3 bases and the J gene lost 3 bases, with 3 bases spanning the gap. DNA of the CDR3: TGTGCCATCAGTGATTACTACAATGAGCAGTTCTTC. Protein sequence: CAISDYYNEQFF.

As to this clonotype: A much more abundant neighbour one base away suggests this may be a read error. The rearrangement uses TRBV7-2 and TRBJ2-2, with D perhaps matching TRBD1 or TRBD2 (5 bases each). V lost 3 bases, J lost 9 bases, and 11 bases lay in between. This CDR3 comprises 13 residues. The germline CDR1 and CDR2 sequences are SGHTA and FQGNSA. Here the CDR3 DNA reads TGTGCCAGCAGCTTGCATGGGACCAGGGAGCTGTTTTTT. It translates to CASSLHGTRELFF.

The chain couples TRBV3-1 to TRBJ2-5; the D gene is possibly TRBD2 (6 bases). This CDR3 region has 15 residues. Per germline, CDR1 LGHDT and CDR2 YNNKEL (reference sequence). Trimming stripped 0 bases from V and 2 bases from J, with 10 bases between. CDR3: CASSQDRDFQETQYF. DNA of the CDR3: TGTGCCAGCAGCCAAGACCGGGACTTTCAAGAGACCCAGTACTTC.

On this clonotype itself: A much larger clonotype is one base distant, so this may be a read error. No conserved phenylalanine or tryptophan is present at the end of the CDR3, so a read error is the likely explanation. V and J are TRBV6-2 or TRBV6-3 and TRBJ2-7, with TRBD2 identical over 9 bases. CDR3 size: 13 residues. Germline V gene sequence: CDR1 MNHEY, CDR2 SVGEGT. V dropped 6 bases and J dropped 6; count of bases not matched to a gene: 6. The CDR3 spells CASSSGTSIEQYS. Here the CDR3 DNA reads TGTGCCAGCAGCTCCGGGACTAGCATCGAGCAGTACTCC.

This rearrangement joins TRBV7-3 to TRBJ2-7; the D is unclear. This CDR3 comprises 17 residues. Trimming took 1 base from V and 2 from J, leaving 18 bases between them. Germline CDR1 is SGHTA and CDR2 is FQGTGA. CDR3 nucleotide sequence: TGTGCCAGCAGCTTAATGAGTGGCGGATTCACCCCCTACGAGCAGTACTTC. Translation: CASSLMSGGFTPYEQYF. Based on the CDR3 plus reference TRBV7-3 and TRBJ2-7, the full variable domain is GAGVSQTPSNKVTEKGKYVELRCDPISGHTALYWYRQSLGQGPEFLIYFQGTGAADDSGLPNDRFFAVRPEGSVSTLKIQRTERGDSAVYLCASSLMSGGFTPYEQYFGPGTRLTVT.

This clonotype was seen a handful of times. The chain carries TRBV5-4 and TRBJ2-2; tentative D call: TRBD1 (7 bases). Looked up from germline, CDR1 is SGHNT and CDR2 is YYREEE (reference sequence). CDR3 length equals 15 residues. Between the trimmed V and J ends, which lost 4 bases and 5 bases, there was a span of 15 bases. In DNA form, the CDR3 reads TGTGCCAGCAGCGCAGGGGGGCCCTGGACCGGGGAGCTGTTTTTT. It is translated as CASSAGGPWTGELFF.

V and J are TRBV4-2 and TRBJ2-6; possibly TRBD1 for D (5 bases). This CDR3 has 17 residues. Deletions cut 0 bases from V and 3 bases from J, with 12 bases between. CDR1 is LGHNA and CDR2 is YNFKEQ in the germline V gene. The CDR3 region has the DNA TGTGCCAGCAGCCAAGATAAAAGGGGAAATGGGGCCAACGTCCTGACTTTC. This translates into CASSQDKRGNGANVLTF.

A few counts support this clonotype. The CDR3 DNA follows: TGCGCCAGCAGCTGGGGGTCTTTAGCGAGAGTTCATCCAGATACGCAGTATTTT. Amino acid sequence: CASSWGSLARVHPDTQYF. The chain is built from TRBV5-1 and TRBJ2-3; tentatively, D is TRBD1 or TRBD2 (5 bases each). Trimming cost V 3 bases and J 4 bases, with 24 bases left between them. This CDR3 is built from 18 residues. Germline CDR1 is SGHRS and CDR2 is YFSETQ.

The chain combines TRBV10-3 with TRBJ2-7; D is unclear. The V end was cut by 10 bases, the J end by 2 bases, with 12 bases between. From germline, CDR1 is ENHRY and CDR2 SYGVKD. The CDR3 spans 12 residues. The CDR3 nucleotides read TGTGCCACCCTGGGCGAAACCTACGAGCAGTACTTC. Amino acids: CATLGETYEQYF.

This clonotype was found many times. The chain couples TRBV9 to TRBJ2-1; D is ambiguous. This CDR3 is built from 12 residues. V was cut by 4 bases and J by 2 bases, with 4 bases left in between. The germline CDR1 and CDR2 sequences are SGDLS and YYNGEE. In DNA, the CDR3 is TGTGCCAGCAGCTTCGCCTACAATGAGCAGTTCTTC. Protein: CASSFAYNEQFF.

This clonotype has a handful of counts. The gene calls are TRBV6-5 and TRBJ2-7; 8 bases are shared with TRBD2. Trimming cost V 4 bases and J 4 bases; bases outside gene matches: 15. Germline CDR1 reads MNHEY; CDR2 reads SVGAGI. This CDR3 has 17 amino acids. In nucleotides, the CDR3 is TGTGCCAGCAGTTCACTCGTCCCAAGCGGGAGTTGGTACGAGCAGTACTTC. The encoded protein is CASSSLVPSGSWYEQYF.

The chain carries TRBV28 and TRBJ2-7; D could derive from TRBD1 or TRBD2 (5 bases each). The CDR3 is 15 amino acids. V dropped 5 bases and J dropped 0 bases, with 14 bases sitting between them. Germline V CDR1 and CDR2: MDHEN, SYDVKM. CDR3 sequence (DNA): TGTGCCAGCAGTCCCGCCGGGACCATCTCCTACGAGCAGTACTTC. This encodes CASSPAGTISYEQYF.

This clonotype has only a few counts. In DNA form, the CDR3 reads TGTGCCAGTCTGGACGGTTTTAACTATGGCTACACCTTC. Protein product: CASLDGFNYGYTF. This rearrangement joins TRBV28 to TRBJ1-2; D unresolved. This CDR3 region has 13 residues. Germline CDR1 is MDHEN and CDR2 is SYDVKM. The V end lost 9 bases, the J end lost 1 base, and 12 bases lay between the germline ends.

This chain connects TRBV9 to TRBJ2-5; possible D gene TRBD2, 7 bases. From germline, CDR1 is SGDLS and CDR2 YYNGEE. CDR3 length: 15 amino acids. Trimming stripped 0 bases from V and 1 base from J, with 10 bases between. DNA for the CDR3: TGTGCCAGCAGCGTAGTCGGGGGGCCCCAAGAGACCCAGTACTTC. Its translation: CASSVVGGPQETQYF.

The V and J genes are TRBV11-1 and TRBJ2-1, with TRBD1 as a possible D gene (5 bases). Germline lookup yields CDR1 SGHAT and CDR2 FQDESV (reference sequence). The CDR3 runs to 20 residues. Trimming shortened V by 5 bases and J by 3 bases, and 29 bases separated the two germline ends. CDR3 residues: CASSDIPKPQGIGHYNEQFF. The CDR3 bases are TGTGCCAGCAGCGACATACCGAAACCCCAGGGAATAGGGCACTACAATGAGCAGTTCTTC. Supplemented by reference TRBV11-1 and TRBJ2-1, the full variable domain reads EAEVAQSPRYKITEKSQAVAFWCDPISGHATLYWYRQILGQGPELLVQFQDESVVDDSQLPKDRFSAERLKGVDSTLKIQPAELGDSAMYLCASSDIPKPQGIGHYNEQFFGPGTRLTVL.

The chain uses TRBV27 and TRBJ2-1, with 8 bases aligning to TRBD2. The ends lost 2 bases at V and 0 bases at J; junction bases unmatched: 3. The germline CDR1 and CDR2 sequences are MNHEY and SMNVEV (reference sequence). This CDR3 contains 16 residues. The CDR3 nucleotides read TGTGCCAGCAGTTTAAGTAGCGGGGCCTCCTACAATGAGCAGTTCTTC. Translation gives CASSLSSGASYNEQFF.